This is a list of T cell receptor beta chains from one sample in a study of blood T cell repertoires in COVID-19. Data came from immunoSEQ multiplex PCR; TCRdb stores just in-frame clones and leaves some out. The sample yields 200,000 to 300,000 clones, around 83% seen once. Sequencing input: peripheral blood. The source is a woman in her late teens or twenties with acute or convalescent COVID-19. Both conserved end residues are part of each CDR3. A D gene is named only where the DNA matches it firmly. Size tells how often a clone was seen (once, few, many) or the class of an expanded clone, and some rows leave it out.

CDR3aa	CDR3nt	d_gene	v_gene	j_gene	abundance
CATRDISSYEQYF	TGTGCCACCCGGGACATTAGTTCCTACGAGCAGTACTTC	.	TRBV28	TRBJ2-7	.
CASSRQLAGAETQYF	TGTGCCAGCAGTCGTCAACTAGCGGGAGCTGAGACCCAGTACTTC	TRBD2	TRBV7-6	TRBJ2-5	.
CASSQDLSGSGKYEQYF	TGCGCCAGCAGCCAAGATCTTTCGGGGAGTGGAAAATACGAGCAGTACTTC	.	TRBV4-3	TRBJ2-7	.
CASSIALVGTGELFF	TGTGCCAGTAGTATAGCACTAGTCGGCACCGGGGAGCTGTTTTTT	.	TRBV19	TRBJ2-2	.
CASSFRQWRNTEAFF	TGTGCCAGCAGTTTTCGCCAGTGGAGGAACACTGAAGCTTTCTTT	.	TRBV28	TRBJ1-1	.
CASSLKTGLPSNTGELFF	TGCGCCAGCAGCTTAAAAACAGGGTTGCCCTCGAACACCGGGGAGCTGTTTTTT	.	TRBV5-1	TRBJ2-2	.
CASSLQPPSGSRYEQYF	TGTGCCAGCAGCCTCCAGCCTCCTAGCGGGAGTAGGTACGAGCAGTACTTC	TRBD2	TRBV7-2	TRBJ2-7	.
CSVRRGGMDGYTF	TGCAGCGTTCGGAGGGGCGGGATGGATGGCTACACCTTC	.	TRBV29-1	TRBJ1-2	.
CASSYRGWTSGIDPDTQYF	TGTGCCAGCAGTTACCGTGGGTGGACTAGCGGGATAGACCCAGATACGCAGTATTTT	TRBD2	TRBV28	TRBJ2-3	.
CASSSGSTYNSPLHF	TGTGCCAGCAGCTCGGGGTCGACCTATAATTCACCCCTCCACTTT	.	TRBV11-3	TRBJ1-6	.
CASSHEASGANVLTF	TGTGCCAGCAGCCACGAGGCCTCTGGGGCCAACGTCCTGACTTTC	.	TRBV6-2/TRBV6-3	TRBJ2-6	.
CASSSGGGGTYEQYF	TGTGCCAGCAGCTCCGGTGGTGGCGGGACCTACGAGCAGTACTTC	.	TRBV7-9	TRBJ2-7	few
CASNLALNTEAFF	TGTGCCAGCAATTTAGCTTTGAACACTGAAGCTTTCTTT	.	TRBV6-5	TRBJ1-1	few
CASSYSGQSGANVLTF	TGTGCCAGCAGTTACTCCGGACAGTCTGGGGCCAACGTCCTGACTTTC	.	TRBV6-5	TRBJ2-6	.
CASSPRDRGLETQYF	TGTGCCAGCAGCCCCCGGGACAGGGGTCTAGAGACCCAGTACTTC	TRBD1	TRBV11-2	TRBJ2-5	.
CASGLGGRSDTQYF	TGTGCCAGCGGCCTTGGCGGGAGATCAGATACGCAGTATTTT	TRBD2	TRBV5-6	TRBJ2-3	.